One sample yielded the 5 T cell receptor beta chains listed below, sequenced in a study of beta chain features in type 1 diabetes. Reverse transcribing all isolated RNA meant expressed TCRB transcripts were sequenced. Method: immunoSEQ multiplex PCR; TCRdb's copy keeps in-frame clones and lacks some. This sample has roughly 230,000 clones; 9.6% occur once, and the top ten carry under 0.035%. The sample comprised naive CD4+ T cells from blood. These receptors came from a woman aged 18-29 years in good health.

The chain recombines TRBV27 with TRBJ2-1; maybe TRBD1 (6 bases). CDR1 is MNHEY and CDR2 is SMNVEV in the germline V gene (reference sequence). CDR3 length: 16 amino acids. The V end was cut by 3 bases, the J end by 0 bases, with 12 bases between. For the CDR3, the DNA is TGTGCCAGCAGTTTCCGACAGGAGATCTCCTACAATGAGCAGTTCTTC. It yields the protein CASSFRQEISYNEQFF.

The chain employs TRBV30 and TRBJ1-3, with 10 bases fitting TRBD1. This CDR3 is 13 amino acids long. Trimming took 8 bases from V and 1 from J; bases not matched to a gene: 2. Germline CDR1 GTSNPN, CDR2 SVGIG (reference sequence). CDR3 DNA sequence: TGTGCCGGGGGACAGGGGTCTGGAAACACCATATATTTT. It yields the protein CAGGQGSGNTIYF.

V is TRBV28 and J is TRBJ1-2, with 8 bases lining up with TRBD1. This CDR3 is 15 amino acids long. V shed 5 bases and J 7 bases; nucleotides not matched to a gene: 12. Per the germline V gene, CDR1 is MDHEN and CDR2 is SYDVKM. For the CDR3, the DNA is TGTGCCAGCAGTCCTTTAGGACAGGGAGAACGTGGCTACACCTTC. As protein: CASSPLGQGERGYTF.

There are many counts of this clone. The chain couples TRBV7-9 to TRBJ2-1, with D possibly TRBD2 on 6 matching bases. The CDR3 extends over 13 amino acids. Germline V gives CDR1 SEHNR, CDR2 FQNEAQ (reference sequence). V lost 1 base and J lost 8, with 9 bases in between. The CDR3 nucleotides are TGTGCCAGCAGCTTAGAGGAGGGATATGAGCAGTTCTTC. This encodes CASSLEEGYEQFF.

This clone was seen only a few times. The chain is built from TRBV28 and TRBJ1-1; perhaps TRBD1 as D (6 bases). Deletions cut 4 bases from V and 3 bases from J, with 12 bases between. The CDR3 is 14 residues long. Germline-derived CDR1 and CDR2 are MDHEN and SYDVKM. CDR3 nucleotide sequence: TGTGCCAGCAGTTCAACAGGGTTGTACACTGAAGCTTTCTTT. Translation: CASSSTGLYTEAFF.